Detailed here is one TCR beta chain. Antigen specificity is unknown. Sorting recovered naive CD8 T cells on a CD8+CD4-CCR7+CD45RA+ profile. The sample is drawn from a study of molecular identifiers for immune sequencing clone quantification. Study-wide background: Five aliquots were made in replicates from the RNA of approximately 20,000 or 98,000 naive CD8 cells, and four were sequenced.

TCRdb recomputed calls from the PCR reads with MiXCR, one row per CDR3 protein. The repertoire includes under 800,000 distinct CDR3 sequences, 25% of them detected once, and 0.7% to 0.95% sits in the top ten. Study-level points and caveats: Over 98% of CMV-specific effector molecules, but under 1% of naive ones, were in clones above 20 copies. In cases of identical TCR molecules sharing a barcode, highly expanded clone sizes could be underestimated.

V was shortened by 3 bases and J by 4 bases, with 13 bases between the two germline ends. Germline V CDR1 and CDR2: SGDLS, YYNGEE. This CDR3 is built from 14 residues. The receptor's source is a human donor in good health. Some libraries in this study had Jurkat cell RNA spiked in. Sequencing used naive CD8+ T cells from blood, with Jurkat cell RNA spiked in. Described subset: FACS-sorted CD8+CD4-CCR7+CD45RA+ naive T cells. This chain joins TRBV9 and TRBJ2-5; the D call may be TRBD1 or TRBD2 (6 bases each). The CDR3 loop reads CASSAGALIETQYF. CDR3 sequence (DNA): TGTGCCAGCAGCGCGGGGGCCCTTATAGAGACCCAGTACTTC. The full variable domain, with the rest looked up from reference TRBV9 and TRBJ2-5, is DSGVTQTPKHLITATGQRVTLRCSPRSGDLSVYWYQQSLDQGLQFLIQYYNGEERAKGNILERFSAQQFPDLHSELNLSSLELGDSALYFCASSAGALIETQYFGPGTRLLVL.